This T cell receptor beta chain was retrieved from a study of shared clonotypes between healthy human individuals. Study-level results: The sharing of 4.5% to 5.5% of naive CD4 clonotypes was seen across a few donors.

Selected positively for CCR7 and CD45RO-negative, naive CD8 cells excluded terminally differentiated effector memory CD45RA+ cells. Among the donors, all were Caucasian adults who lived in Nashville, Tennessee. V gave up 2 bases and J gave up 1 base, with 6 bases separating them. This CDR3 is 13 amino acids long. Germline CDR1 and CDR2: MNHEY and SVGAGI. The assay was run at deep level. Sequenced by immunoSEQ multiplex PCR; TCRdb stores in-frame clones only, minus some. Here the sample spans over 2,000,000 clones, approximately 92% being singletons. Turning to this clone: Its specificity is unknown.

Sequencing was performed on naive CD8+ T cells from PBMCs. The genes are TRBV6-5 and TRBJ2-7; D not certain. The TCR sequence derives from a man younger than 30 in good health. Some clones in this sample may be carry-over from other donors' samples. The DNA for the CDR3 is TGTGCCAGCAGTTACGCCAAGTCCTACGAGCAGTACTTC. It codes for CASSYAKSYEQYF.